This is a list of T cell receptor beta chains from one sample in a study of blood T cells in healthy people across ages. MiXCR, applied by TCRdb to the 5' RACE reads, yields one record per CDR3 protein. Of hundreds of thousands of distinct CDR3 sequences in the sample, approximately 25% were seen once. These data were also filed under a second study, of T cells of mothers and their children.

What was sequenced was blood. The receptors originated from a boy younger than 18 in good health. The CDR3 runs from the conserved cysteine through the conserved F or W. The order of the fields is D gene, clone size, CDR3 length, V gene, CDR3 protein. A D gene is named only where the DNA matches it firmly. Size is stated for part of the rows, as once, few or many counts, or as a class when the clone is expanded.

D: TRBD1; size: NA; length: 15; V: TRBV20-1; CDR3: CSARDLNEGAGGYTF
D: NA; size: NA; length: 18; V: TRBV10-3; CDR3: CAVSESTGVFFGGQPQHF
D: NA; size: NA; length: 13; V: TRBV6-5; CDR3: CASIRRVPYEQYF
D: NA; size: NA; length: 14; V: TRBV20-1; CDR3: CSAPTREGNTEAFF
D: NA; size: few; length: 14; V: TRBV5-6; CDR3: CASSLSKYNSPLHF
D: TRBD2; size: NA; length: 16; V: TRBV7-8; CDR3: CASSSWEGRAVETQYF
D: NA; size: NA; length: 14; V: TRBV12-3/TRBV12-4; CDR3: CASVSWGSYNEQFF
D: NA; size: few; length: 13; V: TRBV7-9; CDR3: CASSLSLVNIQYF
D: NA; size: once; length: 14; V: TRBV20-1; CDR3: CSASGDSTGYEQYF
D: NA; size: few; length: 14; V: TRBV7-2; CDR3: CASSLVAAGSGYTF
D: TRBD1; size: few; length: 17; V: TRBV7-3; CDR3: CASSLRAKTGTYNEQFF
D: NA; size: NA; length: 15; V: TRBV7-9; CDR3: CASSFTSPVNYGYTF
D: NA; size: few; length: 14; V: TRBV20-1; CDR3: CSAKGFLNSYEQYF
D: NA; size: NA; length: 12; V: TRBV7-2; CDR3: CASSQLLDTQYF
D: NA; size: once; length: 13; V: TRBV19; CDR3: CASSIRVRETQYF
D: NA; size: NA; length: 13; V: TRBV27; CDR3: CASRQDSSYEQYF
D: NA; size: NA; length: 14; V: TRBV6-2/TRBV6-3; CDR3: CASSYNGADYGYTF
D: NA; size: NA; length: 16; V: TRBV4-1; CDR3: CASSRGAGQYQETQYF
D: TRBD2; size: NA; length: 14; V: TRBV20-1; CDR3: CSATQAGAYNEQFF
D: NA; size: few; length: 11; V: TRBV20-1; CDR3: CSAHRDNEQFF
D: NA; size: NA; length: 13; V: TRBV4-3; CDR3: CASSPRPGYEQFF
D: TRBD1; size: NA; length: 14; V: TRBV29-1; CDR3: CSVEGTEPYNEQFF
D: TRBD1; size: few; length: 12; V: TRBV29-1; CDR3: CSALTGPNEQFF
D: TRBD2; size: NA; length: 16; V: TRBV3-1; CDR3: CAGSQLGTSGEETQYF
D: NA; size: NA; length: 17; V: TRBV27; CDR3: CASSLFSKGPSTDTQYF
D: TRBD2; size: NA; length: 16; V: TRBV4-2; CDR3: CASSQQAGRTYNEQFF
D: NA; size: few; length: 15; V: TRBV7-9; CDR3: CASSLAPTAQETQYF
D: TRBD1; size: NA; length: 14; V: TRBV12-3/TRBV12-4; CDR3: CASSQMTGTDTQYF
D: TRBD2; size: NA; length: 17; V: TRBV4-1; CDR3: CASSPKGGGGAVNEQFF
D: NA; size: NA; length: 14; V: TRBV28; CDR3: CASSSPRRAYEQYF
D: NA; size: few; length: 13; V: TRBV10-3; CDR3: CAISDTGTYEQYF
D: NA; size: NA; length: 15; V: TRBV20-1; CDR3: CSARNYLSNSYEQYF
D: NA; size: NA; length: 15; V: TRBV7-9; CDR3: CASTHWGSSYNEQFF
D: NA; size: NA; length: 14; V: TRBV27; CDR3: CASRSRDSGNTIYF
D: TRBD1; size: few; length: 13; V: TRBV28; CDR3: CATVDRGRQPQHF
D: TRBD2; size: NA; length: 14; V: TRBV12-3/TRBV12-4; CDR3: CASSGTSGGDTQYF
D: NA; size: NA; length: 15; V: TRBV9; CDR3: CASSVAGSILNEQFF
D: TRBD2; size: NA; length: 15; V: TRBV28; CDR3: CASSFGGRAIYEQYF
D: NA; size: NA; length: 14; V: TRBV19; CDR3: CASSIRTEPYSYTF
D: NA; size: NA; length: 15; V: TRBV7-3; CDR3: CASSSLRGSQETQYF
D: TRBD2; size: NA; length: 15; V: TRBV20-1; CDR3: CSANSGLAGTDTQYF